The source of this TCR beta chain is a study of T cells in women clearing cervical HPV infection. The study's findings and limits: Repertoire richness, not evenness, was significantly elevated in CIN3+ cases versus controls. T-cell numbers per sample were unknown and may explain richness differences.

This table comes from immunoSEQ multiplex PCR, and its TCRdb copy is limited to in-frame clones, with some not included. This listing includes about 20,000 clones. Note on this clone: Its antigen remains unidentified.

The sequence was obtained from a woman between 18 and 70 years old with a cervical HPV16 infection that either progressed to CIN3+ or cleared (not recorded which). The specimen was blood buffy coat.

This CDR3 reads CASSWGINSPLHF. Partial CDR3 DNA: TGTGCCAGCAGTTGGGGCATAAATTCACCC. The rearrangement links TRBV6-2 or TRBV6-3 to TRBJ1-6; D might be TRBD1 (5 bases). The CDR3 end falls 3 residues outside the read, so it is completed with the germline J gene. CDR3 length: 13 amino acids. Trimming left V 4 bases short and J 7 bases short, with 8 bases between. CDR1 and CDR2 from the germline V gene are MNHEY and SVGEGT.